The entry that follows covers one T cell receptor (beta chain) sequence. This sample stems from a study of blood T cell repertoires in COVID-19. V lost 6 bases, J lost 4 bases, and 12 bases lay in between. The CDR3 has 13 amino acids. The germline gives CDR1 LGHDT, CDR2 YNNKEL (reference sequence). The authors' processing: How many nucleated cells were present was estimated from reference gene primer amplification. Produced via immunoSEQ multiplex PCR; TCRdb's table is partial and in-frame only. V, J and clone size derive from that table, while D and trimming were established from the DNA sequence. The profile covers a few hundred thousand clones, with approximately 86% appearing a single time and roughly 3.1% taken by the ten largest.

The source is a human donor in a cohort sampled during active COVID-19. V gene TRBV3-1 (or the pseudogene TRBV3-2) combines with J gene TRBJ1-1; a weak D match, TRBD1 (6 bases). Specimen: peripheral blood. CDR3 bases: TGTGCCAGCAGGGGGCGGGGGGCCACTGAAGCTTTCTTT. Protein sequence: CASRGRGATEAFF.